Shown below are 18 T cell receptor beta chains from a single sample sequenced in a study of T cells in Graves' hyperthyroidism and ophthalmopathy. Amplified regions were TCR beta CDR3 sequences from RNA transcripts. The TCR CDR3 was amplified in a first-round RT-PCR using the HTBI primer set. TCRdb independently ran MiXCR on the multiplex PCR reads; one entry per CDR3 protein. Among roughly 57,000 distinct CDR3 sequences, under 70% were seen once, and the ten largest hold 3.3%. What was sequenced was blood. These receptors came from a woman aged 55-75 years with Graves' ophthalmopathy.

This clonotype came up many times. V gene TRBV20-1 combines with J gene TRBJ2-5; TRBD2 agrees at 12 bases. Looked up from germline, CDR1 is DFQATT and CDR2 is SNEGSKA (reference sequence). V lost 3 bases, J lost 4 bases, and 6 bases stayed unmatched. The CDR3 runs 15 residues. CDR3: CSASPPGLAGETQYF. CDR3 bases: TGCAGTGCTAGCCCCCCGGGACTAGCGGGAGAGACCCAGTACTTC.

This clonotype was counted at least ten times. One end of the junction fails to match germline, which may point to a read error. The DNA of the CDR3 is TGTGCCGGCAGTTTATCGGGTAACTATGGCTACACCTTC. This sequence encodes CAGSLSGNYGYTF. J is TRBJ1-2 and V is TRBV27; D is unresolved. Germline V gene sequence: CDR1 MNHEY, CDR2 SMNVEV (reference sequence). The CDR3 is 13 amino acids.

Many counts were recorded for this clonotype. The chain employs TRBV6-1 and TRBJ2-3, with 9 bases lining up with TRBD1. Germline V gene data show CDR1 as MNHNS and CDR2 as SASEGT. The CDR3 has 15 amino acids. J was trimmed by 4 bases and V by 7 bases; bases with no gene match: 9. CDR3 sequence (DNA): TGTGCCAGCAAACAGGGGGCTTTTAACGCAGATACGCAGTATTTT. Residues: CASKQGAFNADTQYF.

This clonotype was seen repeatedly, ten times or more. A much more abundant neighbour one base away suggests this may be a read error. This chain uses TRBV5-5 with TRBJ2-1; D not certain. V lost 0 bases and J lost 6, with 7 bases in between. Germline V lookup: CDR1 SGHKS, CDR2 YYEKEE (reference sequence). CDR3 length: 13 amino acids. For the CDR3, the DNA is TGTGCCAGCAGCTTGGGTCCAGGCAATGAGCAGTTCTTC. It encodes CASSLGPGNEQFF.

In this sample, this clonotype turned up many times. This chain joins TRBV6-6 and TRBJ1-1; D possibly corresponds to TRBD1 (6 bases). This CDR3 is 14 amino acids long. Germline values: CDR1 MNHNY, CDR2 SVGAGI (reference sequence). The V end was cut by 5 bases, the J end by 0 bases, with 10 bases between. Written as DNA, the CDR3 is TGTGCCAGCAGTCCTACAGGGATGAACACTGAAGCTTTCTTT. This sequence encodes CASSPTGMNTEAFF.

This clonotype was seen a few times. The gene calls are TRBV24-1 and TRBJ2-1; D gene uncertain. Trimming cost V 5 bases and J 8 bases, with 6 bases left between them. This CDR3 has 11 residues. Germline V gives CDR1 KGHDR, CDR2 SFDVKD. The CDR3: CATSVAHEQFF. The CDR3 coding sequence is TGTGCCACCAGTGTGGCACATGAGCAGTTCTTC.

This clonotype was observed many times. This chain connects TRBV7-9 to TRBJ2-5; D uncertain. The CDR3 length is 15 residues. With 1 base removed from V and 0 bases from J, the gap between germline ends came to 9 bases. Germline loops: CDR1 SEHNR, CDR2 FQNEAQ (reference sequence). This CDR3 reads CASSLVLVYQETQYF. The CDR3 nucleotides read TGTGCCAGCAGCTTAGTTCTCGTGTACCAAGAGACCCAGTACTTC.

This clonotype was observed a handful of times. The chain links TRBV24-1 to TRBJ2-1; D not resolved. The germline V and J ends were trimmed by 6 bases and 3 bases, with 11 bases remaining between them. Germline CDR1 is KGHDR and CDR2 is SFDVKD. This CDR3 is 14 amino acids long. CDR3 bases: TGTGCCACCAGTTCTGGCGGAAACTACAATGAGCAGTTCTTC. This encodes CATSSGGNYNEQFF.

Regarding this clonotype: The junction and the germline gene differ at one end; a read error may be behind it. The chain couples TRBV7-6 to TRBJ1-6, with TRBD1 matching over 7 bases. The CDR3 is 13 amino acids. Germline values: CDR1 SGHVS, CDR2 FNYEAQ. The DNA of the CDR3 is TGCGCCAGCAGCCCTGACAGGGATTCACCCCTCCACTTT. This encodes CASSPDRDSPLHF.

In regard to this clonotype: The missing conserved phenylalanine or tryptophan at the end of this CDR3 makes a read error likely. This chain connects TRBV11-2 to TRBJ1-1, with unresolved D. CDR3 length: 15 residues. The germline V gene encodes CDR1 SGHAT and CDR2 FQNNGV. CDR3 in DNA: TGTGCCAGCAGCCCATCGCCGGGAGTGAACACTGAGGCTTTCATT. This codes for CASSPSPGVNTEAFI.

This chain connects TRBV29-1 to TRBJ1-2, with D uncertain. V shed 7 bases and J shed 5 bases, with 8 bases lying between them. The CDR3 covers 10 residues. Germline V gene sequence: CDR1 SQVTM, CDR2 ANQGSEA. CDR3 protein: CSAGEYGYTF. The CDR3 DNA is TGCAGCGCCGGGGAGTATGGCTACACCTTC.

The gene calls are TRBV4-3 and TRBJ1-2; the D is unclear. CDR3 length: 15 residues. Germline V CDR1 and CDR2: LGHNA, YSLEER. Trimming shortened V by 0 bases and J by 2 bases, and 10 bases separated the two germline ends. In DNA, the CDR3 is TGCGCCAGCAGCCAAGATCGGAGGACCAACTATGGCTACACCTTC. Amino acids: CASSQDRRTNYGYTF.

This clonotype appeared once. The chain carries TRBV4-3 and TRBJ2-5, with D uncertain. The CDR3 length is 13 residues. The germline V gene encodes CDR1 LGHNA and CDR2 YSLEER. V was shortened by 0 bases and J by 3 bases, with 5 bases between the two germline ends. The CDR3 here is CASSQDLKETQYF. CDR3 DNA: TGCGCCAGCAGCCAAGATTTAAAAGAGACCCAGTACTTC.

This clonotype was recorded many times. The chain carries TRBV5-5 and TRBJ2-7; 8 bases match TRBD1. V shed 3 bases, J shed 2 bases, and the junction held 13 bases outside the gene matches. The germline gives CDR1 SGHKS, CDR2 YYEKEE (reference sequence). This CDR3 has 17 amino acids. CDR3 region: CASSWGATGVFAYEQYF. In DNA form, the CDR3 reads TGTGCCAGCAGCTGGGGGGCGACAGGGGTATTTGCCTACGAGCAGTACTTC.

This clonotype has a count of ten or more. A read error is possible here, since a much larger clone lies one base away. V gene TRBV6-1 combines with J gene TRBJ2-7; D tentatively reads TRBD1 or TRBD2 (5 bases each). This CDR3 region has 12 residues. Germline-derived CDR1 and CDR2 are MNHNS and SASEGT. CDR3 DNA sequence: TGTGCGTCACACTGGGACGCCTACGAGCAGTACTTC. Its protein is CASHWDAYEQYF.

This sequence joins TRBV20-1 and TRBJ2-1; D is perhaps TRBD2 (6 bases). CDR3 length: 13 amino acids. Germline assignment: CDR1 DFQATT and CDR2 SNEGSKA (reference sequence). V shed 6 bases and J shed 2 bases, with 11 bases lying between them. The CDR3 nucleotides are TGCAGTGCCCGGGAGCTCCCCTACAATGAGCAGTTCTTC. Its protein product is CSARELPYNEQFF.

Points on this clonotype: A much larger clone lies a single base off, so this may be a read error. The chain links TRBV27 to TRBJ1-3, with D perhaps TRBD1 (5 bases). The CDR3 extends over 13 amino acids. Germline loops: CDR1 MNHEY, CDR2 SMNVEV (reference sequence). The DNA of the CDR3 is TGTGCCAGCGGGGCTAGCTCTAGAAACACCATATATTTT. Translated, it gives CASGASSRNTIYF.

The chain is built from TRBV11-2 and TRBJ2-1, with D possibly TRBD1 on 5 matching bases. The CDR3 is made up of 15 amino acids. The germline V gene has CDR1 SGHAT and CDR2 FQNNGV. The V and J ends lost 2 bases and 7 bases respectively, with 15 bases between them. DNA of the CDR3: TGTGCCAGCAGCTTAAGGGGCCCCCCAACTAATGAGCAGTTCTTC. This encodes CASSLRGPPTNEQFF.